This entry is about one T cell receptor beta chain. Antigen specificity is unknown. Single viable CD3+CD4+CD8-CD45RO+ cells were sorted as the memory CD4+ T cells. CD4+ T cells were isolated by positive magnetic selection. This sample stems from a study of memory CD4+ T cells and cytomegalovirus serostatus. Study context: Donors were healthy Belgian adults, 9 CMV seropositive and approximately 23 seronegative. Broader study findings: The CMV-associated TCR signature appears largely within the CD4+ memory repertoire. Each of 65 to 75 CMV-associated TCRbeta sequences occurred in one to five individuals.

CDR1 is SEHNR and CDR2 is FQNEAQ in the germline V gene (reference sequence). The CDR3 loop spans 17 amino acids. V dropped 5 bases and J dropped 0; count of bases not matched to a gene: 11. Sequencing was performed with immunoSEQ multiplex PCR; in TCRdb, only in-frame clones are kept and a portion is missing. Here the sample spans under 50,000 clones, roughly 78% being singletons. The genes are TRBV7-9 and TRBJ1-1; 8 nucleotides match TRBD1. This clonotype originated in an adult in good health and CMV-seronegative. Sequencing used memory CD4+ T cells from blood. CDR3 protein: CASSPTGEMFMNTEAFF. As DNA, the CDR3 is TGTGCCAGCAGCCCGACAGGGGAAATGTTTATGAACACTGAAGCTTTCTTT.